The T cell receptor (beta chain) under discussion was sequenced for a study of blood T cell repertoires in COVID-19. Study in general: Sources were T cells, B-cell-depleted T cells, or PBMCs; the material itself was cDNA or gDNA.

The CDR3 has 15 residues. Germline V gene sequence: CDR1 SGHAT, CDR2 FQNNGV. The V end was cut by 1 base, the J end by 6 bases, with 12 bases between. Grouping used clinical history reported by participants in a survey and questionnaire. Before being deemed recovered, Cohort 3 donors had two negative PCRs, clearance, or symptom resolution. This clone appeared once. Profiling relied on immunoSEQ multiplex PCR, and the TCRdb table lists in-frame clones only, not all of them. The data show 350,000 to 400,000 clones, about 90% seen once. The rearrangement links TRBV11-2 to TRBJ1-4; D call uncertain. The clonotype was recovered from a woman under 40 who had recovered from COVID-19. The sequencing input was PBMCs or T cells enriched from blood (not recorded which). The CDR3 DNA follows: TGTGCCAGCAGCTTAGTGGGCGGGAGGGATGAAAAACTGTTTTTT. It yields the protein CASSLVGGRDEKLFF.